What follows describes a single T cell receptor beta chain. Its antigen is unidentified. These data originate in a study of post-analysis software for immune sequencing data. Looking at the study overall: Recorded disease courses covered relapsing-remitting, secondary progressive and progressive-relapsing multiple sclerosis. Some patients had no subtype annotation.

This CDR3 spans 16 amino acids. Trimming pared 3 bases from V and 2 bases from J, leaving 15 bases between. Researchers reported that TCR beta cDNA libraries carried unique molecular identifiers. Input of roughly 1 to 11 million T cells yielded a few hundred thousand cDNA molecules. TCRdb re-derived calls from the PCR reads in MiXCR, one entry per CDR3 protein. Altogether about 770,000 distinct CDR3 sequences are present, around 42% being singletons, with the ten largest covering approximately 4.4%. Overall study results and limits: Significantly lower normalized Chao1 diversity was found in patients with multiple sclerosis relative to controls. In patients, TRBV5-6, TRBV5-1 and TRBV20-1 belonged to roughly five TRBV segments found more frequently than in controls. Samples prepared in the same batch strongly co-clustered by F measure.

The sequence came from a girl aged 10 to 17 with multiple sclerosis. The gene calls are TRBV12-3 or TRBV12-4 and TRBJ2-3, with D uncertain. The material sequenced was blood. CDR3 protein: CASSFSPEGATDTQYF. The CDR3 DNA reads as TGTGCCAGCAGTTTTTCCCCCGAAGGAGCCACAGATACGCAGTATTTT.